This TCR beta chain stems from a study of cytotoxic CD8 clonotypes in ibrutinib-treated CLL. Study summary: Mean productive templates were under 260,000; mean productive rearrangements were fewer than 95,000.

Study-level results: Clonality, elevated at ibrutinib response, dropped back toward baseline at progression.

Cryopreserved PBMCs yielded approximately 2 micrograms of genomic DNA for TCR beta libraries. The ends were cut back, 3 bases at V and 5 bases at J, with 14 bases in the middle. Germline CDR1 is SGDLS and CDR2 is YYNGEE. The CDR3 spans 15 residues. Target depth was 1 in 200,000 to 1 in 1 million T cells, about 10x per clonotype. Clones were read by immunoSEQ multiplex PCR, and TCRdb kept only the in-frame ones, dropping some. This sample has some 200,000 clones, with 70% found just once. In regard to this clone: What it recognizes is unknown.

The gene calls are TRBV9 and TRBJ2-2; D remains ambiguous. The sample in question was PBMCs, obtained after 12 months of ibrutinib treatment. The TCR was taken from a human donor with chronic lymphocytic leukemia. Written as DNA, the CDR3 is TGTGCCAGCAGCGGTTCGGCGAGTCTAACCGGGGAGCTGTTTTTT. It translates to CASSGSASLTGELFF.